One and the same sample provided the 15 T cell receptor beta chains below, sequenced in a study of T cells in Graves' hyperthyroidism and ophthalmopathy. The investigators amplified TCR beta CDR3 regions from RNA transcripts. During a first-round RT-PCR of the TCR CDR3, the HTBI primer set was used. TCRdb fed the multiplex PCR reads into MiXCR, producing one record per CDR3 protein. The sample holds fewer than 900,000 distinct CDR3 sequences; 16% are singletons and the top ten take around 7.7%. Sequences were obtained from blood. These receptors all come from a young man with Graves' hyperthyroidism.

This clonotype was counted many times. The chain carries TRBV28 and TRBJ2-1, with 10 bases identical to TRBD2. Trimming took 5 bases from V and 2 from J; bases not matched to a gene: 6. Germline CDR1 and CDR2: MDHEN and SYDVKM. This CDR3 comprises 16 residues. The CDR3 here is CASSGPGTSAYNEQFF. In DNA form, the CDR3 reads TGTGCCAGCAGTGGGCCGGGGACTAGCGCCTACAATGAGCAGTTCTTC.

This rearrangement joins TRBV6-2 or TRBV6-3 to TRBJ2-7; D uncertain. This CDR3 is 12 amino acids long. Per the germline V gene, CDR1 is MNHEY and CDR2 is SVGEGT. The V end lost 2 bases, the J end lost 6 bases, and 8 bases lay between the germline ends. The CDR3 protein is CASSYGNGEQYF. CDR3 nucleotide sequence: TGTGCCAGCAGTTACGGGAACGGCGAGCAGTACTTC.

The chain joins TRBV24-1 to TRBJ2-3, with a weak D call TRBD2 (5 bases). This CDR3 is built from 14 residues. The V gene's germline CDR1 is KGHDR and CDR2 SFDVKD. Trimming shortened V by 0 bases and J by 8 bases, and 11 bases separated the two germline ends. CDR3 loop: CATSDLSWGVTQYF. In DNA form, the CDR3 reads TGTGCCACCAGTGATTTGTCCTGGGGAGTTACGCAGTATTTT.

This clonotype showed up many times. This chain uses TRBV27 with TRBJ2-1; 8 bases map to TRBD1. After removal of 3 bases from V and 3 bases from J, the junction contained 4 bases not matched to a gene. Germline V gives CDR1 MNHEY, CDR2 SMNVEV (reference sequence). The CDR3 is 15 residues long. CDR3 protein: CASSLRDRFYNEQFF. CDR3 nucleotides: TGTGCCAGCAGTTTGCGGGACAGGTTCTACAATGAGCAGTTCTTC.

This clonotype appeared many times. The chain links TRBV2 to TRBJ2-1, with a weak D call TRBD1 (5 bases). The CDR3 contains 11 residues. V was pared by 7 bases and J by 10 bases, with 11 bases between. Germline assignment: CDR1 SNHLY and CDR2 FYNNEI. The CDR3 nucleotides read TGTGCCAGCATTGACAGCGCCGAGCAGTTCTTC. As protein: CASIDSAEQFF. Filled out from reference TRBV2 and TRBJ2-1, the complete variable domain reads EPEVTQTPSHQVTQMGQEVILRCVPISNHLYFYWYRQILGQKVEFLVSFYNNEISEKSEIFDDQFSVERPDGSNFTLKIRSTKLEDSAMYFCASIDSAEQFFGPGTRLTVL.

This clonotype occurred a few times. The J gene is TRBJ2-6, the V gene TRBV6-5; D remains ambiguous. CDR1 and CDR2 from the germline V gene are MNHEY and SVGAGI. This CDR3 contains 13 residues. V lost 8 bases, J lost 2 bases, and 7 bases lay in between. For the CDR3, the DNA is TGTGCCAGCGTTTTGACTGGGGCCAACGTCCTGACTTTC. Amino acids: CASVLTGANVLTF.

This clonotype was counted a few times. CDR3 residues: CASTESGNSNQPQHF. The CDR3 nucleotides read TGTGCCAGCACCGAATCGGGGAATAGCAATCAGCCCCAGCATTTT. The chain links TRBV6-1 to TRBJ1-5, with no clear D. V lost 7 bases and J lost 0, with 13 bases in between. The CDR3 spans 15 residues. The V gene's germline CDR1 is MNHNS and CDR2 SASEGT.

This clonotype was seen only once. The genes are TRBV9 and TRBJ2-7; tentatively, D is TRBD1 or TRBD2 (6 bases each). CDR3 length equals 15 residues. The V gene lost 3 bases and the J gene lost 0 bases, with 13 bases spanning the gap. Germline V gives CDR1 SGDLS, CDR2 YYNGEE. The CDR3 sequence is CASSGGGTSSYEQYF. Written as DNA, the CDR3 is TGTGCCAGCAGCGGAGGGGGGACATCCTCCTACGAGCAGTACTTC.

The chain uses TRBV9 and TRBJ1-3, with 7 nucleotides matching TRBD1. J lost 0 bases, V lost 1 base, and 10 bases had no gene match. There are 18 residues in the CDR3. From germline, CDR1 is SGDLS and CDR2 YYNGEE. The CDR3 bases are TGTGCCAGCAGCGTATCCCCCGGGACAGCCTACTCTGGAAACACCATATATTTT. Protein: CASSVSPGTAYSGNTIYF.

In nucleotides, the CDR3 is TGTGCCAGCACCTGGACAGGGGCTAGCAATCAGCCCCAGCATTTT. It specifies CASTWTGASNQPQHF. The chain links TRBV2 to TRBJ1-5, with 9 positions matching TRBD1. Losses at the gene ends were 7 bases for V and 0 bases for J; bases not matched to a gene: 4. Germline V gene data show CDR1 as SNHLY and CDR2 as FYNNEI. There are 15 residues in the CDR3.

This clonotype was picked up a small number of times. The chain couples TRBV7-3 to TRBJ2-1; TRBD2 matches 7 bases. CDR1 and CDR2 from the germline V gene are SGHTA and FQGTGA. V gave up 2 bases and J gave up 7 bases; unmatched junction bases: 17. The CDR3 sequence is 18 residues long. This CDR3 is CASSLSILAGEGRNEQFF. DNA of the CDR3: TGTGCCAGCAGCTTATCGATACTCGCGGGAGAGGGGCGAAATGAGCAGTTCTTC.

The chain combines TRBV18 with TRBJ2-2; possible D gene TRBD2, 5 bases. The CDR3 extends over 14 amino acids. Germline V CDR1 and CDR2: KGHSH, LQKENI. The germline V and J ends were trimmed by 2 bases and 7 bases, with 11 bases remaining between them. The DNA for the CDR3 is TGTGCCAGCTCACCAAATATGGAGGACGGGGAGCTGTTTTTT. Translated, it gives CASSPNMEDGELFF.

This chain connects TRBV30 to TRBJ2-5, with D possibly being TRBD1 (6 bases). The CDR3 covers 13 residues. V was shortened by 5 bases and J by 5 bases, with 15 bases between the two germline ends. The germline CDR1 and CDR2 sequences are GTSNPN and SVGIG (reference sequence). CDR3 DNA: TGTGCCTGGGGGCCCCAGGGGAAGGAGACCCAGTACTTC. This codes for CAWGPQGKETQYF.

This clonotype was counted a few times. The rearrangement joins TRBV18 to TRBJ2-7, with D hard to call. This CDR3 region has 14 residues. V dropped 2 bases and J dropped 4 bases, with 12 bases sitting between them. From germline, CDR1 is KGHSH and CDR2 LQKENI. CDR3 in DNA: TGTGCCAGCTCACCAATGGGGTCCTCTTACGAGCAGTACTTC. This encodes CASSPMGSSYEQYF.

This clonotype appeared many times. The chain employs TRBV2 and TRBJ1-1, with D perhaps TRBD1 (5 bases). Germline-derived CDR1 and CDR2 are SNHLY and FYNNEI. V lost 10 bases and J lost 6, with 12 bases in between. The CDR3 contains 11 residues. The CDR3, as DNA: TGTGCCACAACCTGGGGGGCTGAAGCTTTCTTT. This sequence encodes CATTWGAEAFF.